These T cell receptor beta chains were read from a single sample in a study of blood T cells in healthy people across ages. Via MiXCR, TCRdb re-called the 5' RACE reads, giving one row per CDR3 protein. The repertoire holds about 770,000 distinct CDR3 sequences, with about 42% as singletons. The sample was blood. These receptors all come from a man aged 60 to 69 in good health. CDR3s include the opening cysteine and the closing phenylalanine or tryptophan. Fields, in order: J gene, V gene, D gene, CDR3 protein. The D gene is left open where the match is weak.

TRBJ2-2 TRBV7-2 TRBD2 CASRSGLAEAGELFF
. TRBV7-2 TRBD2 CASSSTSGVGYEQYF
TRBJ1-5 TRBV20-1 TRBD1 CSARASRGLGNQPQHF
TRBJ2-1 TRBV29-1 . CSVALQLDEQFF
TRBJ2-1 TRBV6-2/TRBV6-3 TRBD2 CASSPLAAYNEQFF
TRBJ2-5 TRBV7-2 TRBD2 CASSLVKRGKETQYF
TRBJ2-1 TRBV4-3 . CASSQNNPTFSYNEQFF
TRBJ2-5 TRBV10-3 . CAISATPYQETQYF
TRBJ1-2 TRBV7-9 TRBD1 CASSPTVDRGTYGYTF
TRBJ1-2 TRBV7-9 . CASSPRGYTF
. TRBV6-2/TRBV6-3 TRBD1 CASSLPRTGGRYEQYF
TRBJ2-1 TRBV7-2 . CASSSQGGRVDEQFF
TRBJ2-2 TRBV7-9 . CASTKQGSGELFF
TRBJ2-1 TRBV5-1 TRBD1 CASSPTGLQNEQFF